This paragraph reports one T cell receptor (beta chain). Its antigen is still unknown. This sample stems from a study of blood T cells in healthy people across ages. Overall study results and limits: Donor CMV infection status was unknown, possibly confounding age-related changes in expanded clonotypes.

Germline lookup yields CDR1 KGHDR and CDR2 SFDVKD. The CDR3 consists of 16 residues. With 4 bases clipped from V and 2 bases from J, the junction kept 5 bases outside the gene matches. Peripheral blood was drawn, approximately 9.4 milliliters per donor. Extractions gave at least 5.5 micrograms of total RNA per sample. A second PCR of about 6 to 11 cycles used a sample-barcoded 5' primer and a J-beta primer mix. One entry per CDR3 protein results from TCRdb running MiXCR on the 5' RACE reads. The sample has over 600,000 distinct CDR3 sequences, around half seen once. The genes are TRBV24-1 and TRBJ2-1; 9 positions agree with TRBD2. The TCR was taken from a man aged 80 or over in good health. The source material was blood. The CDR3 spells CATSDIAGETYNEQFF. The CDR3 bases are TGTGCCACCAGTGACATAGCGGGAGAGACCTACAATGAGCAGTTCTTC.